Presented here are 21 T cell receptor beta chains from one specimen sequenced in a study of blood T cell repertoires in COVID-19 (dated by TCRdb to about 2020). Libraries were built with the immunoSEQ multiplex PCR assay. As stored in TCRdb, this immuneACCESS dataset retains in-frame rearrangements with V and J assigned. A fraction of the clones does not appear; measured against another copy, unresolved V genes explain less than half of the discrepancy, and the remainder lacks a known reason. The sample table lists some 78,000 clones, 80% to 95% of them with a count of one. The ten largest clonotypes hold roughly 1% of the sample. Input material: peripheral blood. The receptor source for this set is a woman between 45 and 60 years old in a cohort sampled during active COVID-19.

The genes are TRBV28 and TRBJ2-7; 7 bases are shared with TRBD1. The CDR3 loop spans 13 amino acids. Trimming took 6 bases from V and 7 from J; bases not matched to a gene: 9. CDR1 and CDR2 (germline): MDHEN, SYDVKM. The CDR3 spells CASRLDRPAEQYF. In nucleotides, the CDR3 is TGTGCCAGCAGACTGGACAGGCCGGCTGAGCAGTACTTC.

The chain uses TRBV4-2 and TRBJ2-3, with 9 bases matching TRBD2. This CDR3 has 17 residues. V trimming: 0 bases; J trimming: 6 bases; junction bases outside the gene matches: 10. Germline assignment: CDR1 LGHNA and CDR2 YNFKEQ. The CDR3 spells CASSQELAGTSKDTQYF. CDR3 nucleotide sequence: TGTGCCAGCAGCCAAGAACTGGCCGGGACTAGCAAGGATACGCAGTATTTT.

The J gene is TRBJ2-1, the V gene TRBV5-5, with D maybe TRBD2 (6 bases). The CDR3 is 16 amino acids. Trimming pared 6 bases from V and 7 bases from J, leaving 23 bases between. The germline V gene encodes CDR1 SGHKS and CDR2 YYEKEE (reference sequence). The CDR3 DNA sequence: TGTGCCAGCACCTCTCAGGGAGCGGGCGCTATAAATGAGCAGTTCTTC. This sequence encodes CASTSQGAGAINEQFF. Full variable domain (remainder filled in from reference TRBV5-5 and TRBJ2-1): DAGVTQSPTHLIKTRGQQVTLRCSPISGHKSVSWYQQVLGQGPQFIFQYYEKEERGRGNFPDRFSARQFPNYSSELNVNALLLGDSALYLCASTSQGAGAINEQFFGPGTRLTVL.

CDR3 amino acids: CASSQAGLASSEQYF. In nucleotides, the CDR3 is TGTGCCAGCAGCCAAGCGGGGCTAGCGAGCTCAGAGCAGTACTTC. The V call is TRBV3-1 (or the pseudogene TRBV3-2), the J call TRBJ2-7, with a possible D match to TRBD2 (6 bases). Trimming removed 1 base from V and 7 bases from J, with 17 bases in between. Looked up from germline, CDR1 is LGHDT and CDR2 is YNNKEL (reference sequence). This CDR3 region has 15 residues.

The CDR3 here is CASSESAGGTEAFF. The CDR3 DNA follows: TGCGCCAGCAGTGAGTCGGCAGGGGGCACTGAAGCTTTCTTT. The V gene is TRBV10-1, the J gene TRBJ1-1, with 7 bases lining up with TRBD1. Germline values: CDR1 WNHNN, CDR2 SYGVQD (reference sequence). The CDR3 has 14 residues. The V gene end was trimmed by 0 bases and the J gene end by 4 bases; junction bases not matched to a gene: 2.

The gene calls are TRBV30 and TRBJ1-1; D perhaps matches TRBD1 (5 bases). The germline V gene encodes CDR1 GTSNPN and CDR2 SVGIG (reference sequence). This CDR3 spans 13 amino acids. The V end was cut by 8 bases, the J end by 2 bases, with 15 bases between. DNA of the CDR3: TGTGCCGGGACTCTCCAGGGTAACACTGAAGCTTTCTTT. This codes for CAGTLQGNTEAFF.

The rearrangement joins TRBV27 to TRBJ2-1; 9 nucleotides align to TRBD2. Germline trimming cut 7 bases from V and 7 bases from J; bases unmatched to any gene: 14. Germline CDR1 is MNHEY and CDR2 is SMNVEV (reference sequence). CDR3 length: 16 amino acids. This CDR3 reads CASNGKAGGLLNEQFF. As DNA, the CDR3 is TGTGCCAGCAACGGAAAGGCGGGAGGGCTCTTGAATGAGCAGTTCTTC.

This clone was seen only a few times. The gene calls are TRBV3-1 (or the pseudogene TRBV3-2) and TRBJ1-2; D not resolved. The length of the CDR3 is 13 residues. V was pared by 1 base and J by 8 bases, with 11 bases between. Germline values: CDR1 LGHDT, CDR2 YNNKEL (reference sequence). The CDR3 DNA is TGTGCCAGCAGCCAAGGTCGTCCGGGAGGCTACACCTTC. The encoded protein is CASSQGRPGGYTF.

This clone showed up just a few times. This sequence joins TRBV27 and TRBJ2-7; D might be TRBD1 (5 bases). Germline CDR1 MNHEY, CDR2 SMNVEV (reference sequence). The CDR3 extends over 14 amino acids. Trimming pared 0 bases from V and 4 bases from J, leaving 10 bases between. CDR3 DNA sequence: TGTGCCAGCAGTTTATCTCGGCAGGGATACGAGCAGTACTTC. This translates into CASSLSRQGYEQYF.

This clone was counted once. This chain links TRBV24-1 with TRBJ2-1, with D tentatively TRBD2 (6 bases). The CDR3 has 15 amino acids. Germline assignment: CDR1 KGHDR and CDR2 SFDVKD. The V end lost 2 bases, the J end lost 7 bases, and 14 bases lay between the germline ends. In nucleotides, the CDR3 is TGTGCCACCAGTGATTCCGGACTTGGGGGGAATGAGCAGTTCTTC. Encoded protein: CATSDSGLGGNEQFF.

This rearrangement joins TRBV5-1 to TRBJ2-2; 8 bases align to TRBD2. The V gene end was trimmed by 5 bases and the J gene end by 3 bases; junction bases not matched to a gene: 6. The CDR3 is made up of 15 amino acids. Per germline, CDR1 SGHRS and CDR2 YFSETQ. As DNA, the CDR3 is TGCGCCAGCAGGGTTAGCGGGGAATACACCGGGGAGCTGTTTTTT. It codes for CASRVSGEYTGELFF. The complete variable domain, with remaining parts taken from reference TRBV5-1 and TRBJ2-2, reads KAGVTQTPRYLIKTRGQQVTLSCSPISGHRSVSWYQQTPGQGLQFLFEYFSETQRNKGNFPGRFSGRQFSNSRSEMNVSTLELGDSALYLCASRVSGEYTGELFFGEGSRLTVL.

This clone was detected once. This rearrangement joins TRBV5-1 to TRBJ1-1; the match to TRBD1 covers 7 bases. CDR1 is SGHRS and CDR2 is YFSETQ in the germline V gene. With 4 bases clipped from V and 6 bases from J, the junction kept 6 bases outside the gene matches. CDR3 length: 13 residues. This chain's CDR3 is CASSPGQDSEAFF. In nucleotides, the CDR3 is TGCGCCAGCAGCCCCGGACAGGATTCTGAAGCTTTCTTT.

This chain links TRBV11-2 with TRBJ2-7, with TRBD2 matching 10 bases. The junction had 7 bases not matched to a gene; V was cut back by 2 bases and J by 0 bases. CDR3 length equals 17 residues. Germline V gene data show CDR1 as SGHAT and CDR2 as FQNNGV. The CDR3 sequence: CASSLTVRLAGSYEQYF. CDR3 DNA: TGTGCCAGCAGCTTAACCGTAAGACTAGCGGGCTCCTACGAGCAGTACTTC. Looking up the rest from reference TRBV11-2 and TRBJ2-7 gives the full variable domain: EAGVAQSPRYKIIEKRQSVAFWCNPISGHATLYWYQQILGQGPKLLIQFQNNGVVDDSQLPKDRFSAERLKGVDSTLKIQPAKLEDSAVYLCASSLTVRLAGSYEQYFGPGTRLTVT.

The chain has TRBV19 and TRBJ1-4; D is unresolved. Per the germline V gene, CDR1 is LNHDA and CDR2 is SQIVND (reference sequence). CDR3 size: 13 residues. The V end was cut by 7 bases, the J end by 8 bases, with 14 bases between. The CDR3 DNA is TGTGCCAGTATCAACCCGCCGGGGGAAAAACTGTTTTTT. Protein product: CASINPPGEKLFF.

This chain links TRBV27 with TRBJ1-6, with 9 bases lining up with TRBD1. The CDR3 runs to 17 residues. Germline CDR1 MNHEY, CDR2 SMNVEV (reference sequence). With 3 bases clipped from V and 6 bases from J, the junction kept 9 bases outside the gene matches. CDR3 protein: CASSFSGTGSFNSPLHF. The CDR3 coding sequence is TGTGCCAGCAGTTTTTCCGGGACAGGGAGCTTTAATTCACCCCTCCACTTT.

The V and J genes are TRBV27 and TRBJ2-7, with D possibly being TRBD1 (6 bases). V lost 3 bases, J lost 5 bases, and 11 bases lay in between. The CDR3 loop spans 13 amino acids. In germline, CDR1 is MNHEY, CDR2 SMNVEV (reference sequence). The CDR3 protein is CASSFPDRHEQYF. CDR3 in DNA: TGTGCCAGCAGTTTTCCTGACAGGCACGAGCAGTACTTC.

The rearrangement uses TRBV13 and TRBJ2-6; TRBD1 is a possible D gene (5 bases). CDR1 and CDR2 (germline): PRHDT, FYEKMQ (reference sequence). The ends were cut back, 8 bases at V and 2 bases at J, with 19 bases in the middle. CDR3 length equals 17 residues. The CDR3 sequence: CASSYLLGAPGANVLTF. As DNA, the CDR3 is TGTGCCAGCTCCTATTTATTAGGGGCCCCTGGGGCCAACGTCCTGACTTTC.

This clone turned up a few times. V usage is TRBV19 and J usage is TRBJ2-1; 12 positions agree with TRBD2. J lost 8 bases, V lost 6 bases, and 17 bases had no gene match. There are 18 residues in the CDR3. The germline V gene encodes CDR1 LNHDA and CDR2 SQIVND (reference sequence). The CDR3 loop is CASSRFYATSGRHHEQFF. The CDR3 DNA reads TGTGCCAGTAGCCGCTTCTACGCGACTAGCGGGAGACATCATGAGCAGTTCTTC.

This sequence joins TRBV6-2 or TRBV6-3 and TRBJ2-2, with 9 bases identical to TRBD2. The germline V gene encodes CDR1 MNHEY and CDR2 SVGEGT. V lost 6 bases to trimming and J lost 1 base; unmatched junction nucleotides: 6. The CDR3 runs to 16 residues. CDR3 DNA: TGTGCCAGCAGCCCCAGACTAGCGGAGAACACCGGGGAGCTGTTTTTT. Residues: CASSPRLAENTGELFF.

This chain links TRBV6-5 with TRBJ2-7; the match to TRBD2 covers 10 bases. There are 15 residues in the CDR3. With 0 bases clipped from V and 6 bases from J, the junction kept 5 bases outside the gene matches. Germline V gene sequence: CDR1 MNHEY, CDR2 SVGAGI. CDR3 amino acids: CASSYSASGRGEQYF. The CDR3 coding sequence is TGTGCCAGCAGTTACTCGGCTAGCGGGAGAGGCGAGCAGTACTTC.

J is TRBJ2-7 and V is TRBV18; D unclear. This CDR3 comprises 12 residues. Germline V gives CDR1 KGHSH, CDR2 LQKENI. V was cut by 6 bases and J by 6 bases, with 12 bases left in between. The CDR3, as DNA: TGTGCCAGCTCCACCGTCTCCGGCGAGCAGTACTTC. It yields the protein CASSTVSGEQYF.